This is a list of T cell receptor beta chains from one sample in a study of CD8 T cells in ankylosing spondylitis. TCRdb re-called the 5' RACE reads through MiXCR, storing one row per CDR3 protein. The table includes some 38,000 distinct CDR3 sequences, over 2.5% detected once. Sequences were obtained from blood, either unsorted or a sorted T cell fraction (not recorded which). The receptors shown here come from a male donor with ankylosing spondylitis or in good health (not recorded which). Both conserved end residues are part of each CDR3. The order of the fields is V gene, clone size, D gene, J gene, CDR3 protein, CDR3 DNA. D genes are given only for firm matches. Clone size is stated in some rows and not others, as once, few, many or a class when expanded.

TRBV9	many	-	TRBJ2-3	CASSVEGGSGADTQYF	TGTGCCAGCAGCGTAGAGGGGGGGTCCGGAGCGGATACGCAGTATTTT
TRBV9	many	-	TRBJ1-1	CASGRDRDTEAFF	TGTGCCAGCGGAAGGGACCGTGACACTGAAGCTTTCTTT
TRBV9	many	-	TRBJ2-1	CASSVESHTRSYNEQFF	TGTGCCAGCAGCGTAGAATCTCACACCCGCTCCTACAATGAGCAGTTCTTC
TRBV9	few	TRBD1	TRBJ1-2	CASSVGTGKAYGYTF	TGTGCCAGCAGCGTTGGGACAGGGAAGGCCTATGGCTACACCTTC
TRBV9	-	-	TRBJ2-3	CASSGPRGRAGTDTQYF	TGTGCCAGCAGCGGGCCCCGGGGGCGGGCCGGCACAGATACGCAGTATTTT
TRBV9	many	-	TRBJ2-3	CASSVAPAGAGTDTQYF	TGTGCCAGCAGCGTAGCTCCTGCGGGGGCTGGAACAGATACGCAGTATTTT
TRBV9	many	TRBD2	TRBJ2-5	CASSVGLAGGQETQYF	TGTGCCAGCAGCGTAGGGCTAGCGGGAGGCCAAGAGACCCAGTACTTC
TRBV9	many	-	TRBJ2-3	CASNRAGQLVTDTQYF	TGTGCCAGCAATCGGGCGGGGCAGCTGGTGACAGATACGCAGTATTTT
TRBV9	many	-	TRBJ2-1	CASSVGDISYNEQFF	TGTGCCAGCAGCGTAGGGGATATTTCCTACAATGAGCAGTTCTTC
TRBV9	many	TRBD1	TRBJ2-1	CASSLRTGGAGNEQFF	TGTGCCAGCAGCCTAAGGACAGGGGGTGCGGGCAATGAGCAGTTCTTC